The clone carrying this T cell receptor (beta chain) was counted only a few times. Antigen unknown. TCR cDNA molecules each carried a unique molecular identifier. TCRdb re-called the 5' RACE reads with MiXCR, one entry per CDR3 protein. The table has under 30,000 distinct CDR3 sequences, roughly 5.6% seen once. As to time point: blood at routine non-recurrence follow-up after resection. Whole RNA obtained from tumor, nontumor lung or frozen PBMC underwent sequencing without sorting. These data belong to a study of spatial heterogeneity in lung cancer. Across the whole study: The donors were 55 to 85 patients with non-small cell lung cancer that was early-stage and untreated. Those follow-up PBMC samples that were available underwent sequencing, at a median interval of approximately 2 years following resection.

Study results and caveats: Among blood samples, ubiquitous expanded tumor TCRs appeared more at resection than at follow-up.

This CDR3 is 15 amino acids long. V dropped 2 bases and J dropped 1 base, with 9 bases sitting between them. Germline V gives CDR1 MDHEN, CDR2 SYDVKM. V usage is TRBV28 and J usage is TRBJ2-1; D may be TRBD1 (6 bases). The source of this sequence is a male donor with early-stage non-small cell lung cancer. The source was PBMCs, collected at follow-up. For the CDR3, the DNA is TGTGCCAGCAGTTTAATACAGGGTTCCTACAATGAGCAGTTCTTC. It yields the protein CASSLIQGSYNEQFF.